The present T cell receptor (beta chain) was sequenced within a study of cytomegalovirus exposure and HLA in healthy donors. Study-wide points: In a later analysis, a missense DCLRE1C variant was linked to TCR beta V- and J-gene trimming.

Remarks on this clone: Its antigen is currently unknown.

All the people who gave samples were healthy bone marrow donors. Both 60 Vbeta primers and 13 Jbeta primers went into the PCR. The authors' processing: Unique TCR beta chains totaled some 88 million in a later count, with roughly 10 million of them shared. Assay used: immunoSEQ multiplex PCR; TCRdb lists only in-frame clones, some missing. Clone size and the V and J calls come from that table; the DNA yielded D and trimming. The sample lists tens of thousands of clones; 65% to 90% were seen once. This CDR3 comprises 17 residues. The V and J ends lost 6 bases and 0 bases respectively, with 15 bases between them. Germline loops: CDR1 SNHLY, CDR2 FYNNEI.

V is TRBV2 and J is TRBJ2-6; perhaps TRBD2 as D (6 bases). The sequence derives from a man aged 30 to 39 in good health and CMV-seronegative. Source material: PBMCs. The CDR3 DNA sequence: TGTGCCAGCAGGGGGACTTTTTTCACCTCTGGGGCCAACGTCCTGACTTTC. Encoded protein: CASRGTFFTSGANVLTF.